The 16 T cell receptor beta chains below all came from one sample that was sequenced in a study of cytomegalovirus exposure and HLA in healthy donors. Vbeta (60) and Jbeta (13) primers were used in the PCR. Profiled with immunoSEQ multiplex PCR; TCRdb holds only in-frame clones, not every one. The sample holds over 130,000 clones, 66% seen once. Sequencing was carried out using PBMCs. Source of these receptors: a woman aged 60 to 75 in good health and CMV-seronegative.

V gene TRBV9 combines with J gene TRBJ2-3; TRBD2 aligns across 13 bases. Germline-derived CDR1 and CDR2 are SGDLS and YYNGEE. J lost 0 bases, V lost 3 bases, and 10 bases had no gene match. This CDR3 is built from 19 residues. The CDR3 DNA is TGTGCCAGCAGCGCGCCGGGACTAGCGGGACCGACTAGCACAGATACGCAGTATTTT. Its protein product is CASSAPGLAGPTSTDTQYF.

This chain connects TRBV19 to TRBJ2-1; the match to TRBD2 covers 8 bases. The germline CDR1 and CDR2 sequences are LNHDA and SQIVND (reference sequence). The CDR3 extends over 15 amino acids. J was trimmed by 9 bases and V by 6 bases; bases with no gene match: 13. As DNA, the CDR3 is TGTGCCAGTAGACAAGCGGGAGCATCCCGTGTTGAGCAGTTCTTC. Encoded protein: CASRQAGASRVEQFF.

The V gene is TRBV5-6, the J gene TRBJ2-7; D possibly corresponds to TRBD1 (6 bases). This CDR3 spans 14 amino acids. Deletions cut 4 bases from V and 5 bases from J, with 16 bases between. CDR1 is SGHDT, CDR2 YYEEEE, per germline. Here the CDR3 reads CASSPTGPKNEQYF. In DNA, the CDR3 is TGTGCCAGCAGCCCTACAGGGCCGAAGAACGAGCAGTACTTC.

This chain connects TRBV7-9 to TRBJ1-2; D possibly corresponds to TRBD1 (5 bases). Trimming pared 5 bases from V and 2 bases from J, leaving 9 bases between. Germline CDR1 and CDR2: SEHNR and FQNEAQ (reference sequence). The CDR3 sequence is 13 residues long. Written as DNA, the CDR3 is TGTGCCAGCAGCCCTGGACACAACTATGGCTACACCTTC. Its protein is CASSPGHNYGYTF.

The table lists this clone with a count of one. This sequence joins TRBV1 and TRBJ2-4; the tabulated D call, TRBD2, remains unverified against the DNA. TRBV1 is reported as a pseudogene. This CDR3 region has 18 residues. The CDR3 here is CTSSQDLTGKIAKNIQYF. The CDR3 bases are TGCACCAGCAGCCAAGATCTGACGGGAAAAATAGCCAAAAACATTCAGTACTTC.

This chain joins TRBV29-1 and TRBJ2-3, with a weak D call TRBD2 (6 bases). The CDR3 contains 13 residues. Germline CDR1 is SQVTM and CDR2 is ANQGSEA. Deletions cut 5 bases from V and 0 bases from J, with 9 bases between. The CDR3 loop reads CSVRAGSTDTQYF. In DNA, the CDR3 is TGCAGCGTTAGGGCGGGGAGCACAGATACGCAGTATTTT.

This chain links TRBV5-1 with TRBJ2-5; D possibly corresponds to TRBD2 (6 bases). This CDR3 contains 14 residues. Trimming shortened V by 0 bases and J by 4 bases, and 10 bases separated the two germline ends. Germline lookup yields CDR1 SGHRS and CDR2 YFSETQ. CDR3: CASSLGSGAETQYF. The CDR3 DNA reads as TGCGCCAGCAGCTTGGGATCGGGAGCAGAGACCCAGTACTTC.

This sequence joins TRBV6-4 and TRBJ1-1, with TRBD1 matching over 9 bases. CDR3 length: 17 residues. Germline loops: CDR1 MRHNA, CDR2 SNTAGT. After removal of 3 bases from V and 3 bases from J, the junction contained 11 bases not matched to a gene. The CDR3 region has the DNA TGTGCCAGCAGTGAACGCCGGGACAGGGAATGCGACACTGAAGCTTTCTTT. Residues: CASSERRDRECDTEAFF.

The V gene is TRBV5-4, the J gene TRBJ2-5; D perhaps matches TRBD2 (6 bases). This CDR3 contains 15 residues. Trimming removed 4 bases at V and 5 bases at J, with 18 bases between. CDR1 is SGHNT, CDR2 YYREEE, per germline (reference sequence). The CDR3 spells CASSGGVPSGETQYF. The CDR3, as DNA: TGTGCCAGCAGCGGAGGGGTCCCCTCCGGGGAGACCCAGTACTTC. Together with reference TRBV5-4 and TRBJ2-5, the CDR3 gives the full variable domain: ETGVTQSPTHLIKTRGQQVTLRCSSQSGHNTVSWYQQALGQGPQFIFQYYREEENGRGNFPPRFSGLQFPNYSSELNVNALELDDSALYLCASSGGVPSGETQYFGPGTRLLVL.

The CDR3 sequence is CASSETRVREKLFF. CDR3 nucleotide sequence: TGTGCCAGCAGTGAAACCAGGGTCCGGGAAAAACTGTTTTTT. This sequence joins TRBV6-1 and TRBJ1-4; TRBD1 is a possible D gene (5 bases). CDR3 length: 14 amino acids. Germline assignment: CDR1 MNHNS and CDR2 SASEGT. Trimming stripped 2 bases from V and 8 bases from J, with 12 bases between.

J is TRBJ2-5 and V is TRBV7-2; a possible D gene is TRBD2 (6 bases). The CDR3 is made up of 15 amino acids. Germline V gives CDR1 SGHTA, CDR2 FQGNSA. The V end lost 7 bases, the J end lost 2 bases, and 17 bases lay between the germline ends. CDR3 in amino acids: CASIPMGRGQETQYF. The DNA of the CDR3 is TGTGCCAGCATCCCTATGGGGCGGGGACAAGAGACCCAGTACTTC.

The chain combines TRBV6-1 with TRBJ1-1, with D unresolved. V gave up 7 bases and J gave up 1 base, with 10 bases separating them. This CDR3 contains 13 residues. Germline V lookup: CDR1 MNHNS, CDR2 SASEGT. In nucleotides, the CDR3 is TGTGCCAGCACCAGGTTCTCGAACACTGAAGCTTTCTTT. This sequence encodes CASTRFSNTEAFF.

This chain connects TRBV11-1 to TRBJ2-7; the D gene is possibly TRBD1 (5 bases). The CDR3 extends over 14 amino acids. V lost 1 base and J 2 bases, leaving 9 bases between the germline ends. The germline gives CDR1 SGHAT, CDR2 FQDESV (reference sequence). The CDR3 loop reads CASSLGSRAYEQYF. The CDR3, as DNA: TGTGCCAGCAGCTTAGGAAGCAGGGCCTACGAGCAGTACTTC.

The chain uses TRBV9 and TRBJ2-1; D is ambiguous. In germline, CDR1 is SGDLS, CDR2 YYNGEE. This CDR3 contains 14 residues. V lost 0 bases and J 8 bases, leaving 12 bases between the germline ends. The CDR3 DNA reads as TGTGCCAGCAGCGTAGAGCCGGGTTTAGATGAGCAGTTCTTC. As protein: CASSVEPGLDEQFF.

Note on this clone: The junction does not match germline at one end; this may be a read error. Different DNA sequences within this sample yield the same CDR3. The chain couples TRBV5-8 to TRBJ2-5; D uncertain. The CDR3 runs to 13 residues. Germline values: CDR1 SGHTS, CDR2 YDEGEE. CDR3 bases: TGCGCCAGCAGCTTTACTCCCCAAGAGACCCAGTACTTC. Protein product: CASSFTPQETQYF.

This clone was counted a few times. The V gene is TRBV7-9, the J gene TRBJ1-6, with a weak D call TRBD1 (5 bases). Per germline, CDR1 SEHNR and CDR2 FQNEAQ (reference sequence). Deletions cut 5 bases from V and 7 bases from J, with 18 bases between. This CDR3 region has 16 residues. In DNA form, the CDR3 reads TGTGCCAGCAGCAAGGACACTCCCGGAGGGAATTCACCCCTCCACTTT. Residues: CASSKDTPGGNSPLHF.